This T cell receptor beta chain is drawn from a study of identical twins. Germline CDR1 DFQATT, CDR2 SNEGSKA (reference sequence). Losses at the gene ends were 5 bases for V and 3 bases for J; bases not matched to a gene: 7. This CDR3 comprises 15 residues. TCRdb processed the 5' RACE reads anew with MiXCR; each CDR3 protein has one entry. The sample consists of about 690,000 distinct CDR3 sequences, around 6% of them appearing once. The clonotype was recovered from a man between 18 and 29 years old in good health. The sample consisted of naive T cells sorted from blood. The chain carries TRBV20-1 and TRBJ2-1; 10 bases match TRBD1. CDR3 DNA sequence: TGCAGTGCTCAAACCGGGACAGGGGTCTACAATGAGCAGTTCTTC. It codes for CSAQTGTGVYNEQFF.